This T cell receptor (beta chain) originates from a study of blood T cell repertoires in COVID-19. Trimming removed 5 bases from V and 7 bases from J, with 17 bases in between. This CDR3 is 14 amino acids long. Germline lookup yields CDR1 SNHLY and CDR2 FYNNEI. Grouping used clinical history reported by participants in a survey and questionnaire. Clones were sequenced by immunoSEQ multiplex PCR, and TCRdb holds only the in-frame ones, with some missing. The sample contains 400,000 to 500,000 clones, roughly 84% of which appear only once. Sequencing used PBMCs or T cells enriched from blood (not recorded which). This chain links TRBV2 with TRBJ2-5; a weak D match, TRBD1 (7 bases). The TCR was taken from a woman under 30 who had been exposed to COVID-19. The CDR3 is CASSKGAEGVTQYF. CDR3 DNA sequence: TGTGCCAGCAGTAAGGGGGCGGAGGGGGTGACCCAGTACTTC.